This passage covers 27 T cell receptor beta chains from one sample sequenced in a study of blood T cell repertoires in COVID-19 (dated by TCRdb to between 2020 and 2021). Library preparation was by the immunoSEQ multiplex PCR assay. TCRdb limited this immuneACCESS table to in-frame rearrangements with V and J called. A share of clones is missing; checked studies link under half to unresolved V genes, and the rest is unexplained. The sample yields around 280,000 clones; about 90% were counted once. The ten most abundant clones make up 11% of the sample. Material: peripheral blood. The receptors shown here come from a woman aged 25-40 years with COVID-19, enrolled during active disease.

The rearrangement joins TRBV30 to TRBJ1-1; D gene uncertain. Trimming cost V 4 bases and J 6 bases, with 15 bases left between them. This CDR3 is 13 amino acids long. Germline CDR1 GTSNPN, CDR2 SVGIG (reference sequence). CDR3 sequence (DNA): TGTGCCTGGATTAGGGAGACCGTCGCTGAAGCTTTCTTT. It translates to CAWIRETVAEAFF.

This sequence joins TRBV24-1 and TRBJ2-3; 7 nucleotides agree with TRBD2. The V gene's germline CDR1 is KGHDR and CDR2 SFDVKD. The J segment lost 0 bases and the V segment lost 4 bases, leaving 3 bases of the junction unmatched. The CDR3 is 15 amino acids. Written as DNA, the CDR3 is TGTGCCACCAGTGAACCTAGCGGTAGCACAGATACGCAGTATTTT. It codes for CATSEPSGSTDTQYF.

This chain uses TRBV6-5 with TRBJ1-4; a possible D gene is TRBD1 (6 bases). Per germline, CDR1 MNHEY and CDR2 SVGAGI. The CDR3 has 10 amino acids. The ends were cut back, 8 bases at V and 8 bases at J, with 6 bases in the middle. DNA of the CDR3: TGTGCCAGCGGGGGCGAAAAACTGTTTTTT. Translated: CASGGEKLFF.

This rearrangement joins TRBV3-1 (or the pseudogene TRBV3-2) to TRBJ2-5, with D maybe TRBD2 (7 bases). The CDR3 runs 16 residues. Trimming removed 0 bases at V and 4 bases at J, with 15 bases between. Germline lookup yields CDR1 LGHDT and CDR2 YNNKEL (reference sequence). As DNA, the CDR3 is TGTGCCAGCAGCCAAGACTATGGGGGGGCCGGAGAGACCCAGTACTTC. This translates into CASSQDYGGAGETQYF.

The V and J genes are TRBV3-1 (or the pseudogene TRBV3-2) and TRBJ1-1; 7 bases line up with TRBD1. The germline V gene has CDR1 LGHDT and CDR2 YNNKEL (reference sequence). The CDR3 length is 13 residues. The trim removed 3 bases at V and 6 bases at J, leaving 4 bases unmatched. DNA of the CDR3: TGTGCCAGCAGCCAGACAGGGATGGCTGAAGCTTTCTTT. Protein sequence: CASSQTGMAEAFF.

This CDR3 reads CASSPVGERGFLDTQYF. The CDR3 nucleotides read TGTGCCAGCAGTCCAGTGGGTGAGCGGGGGTTTTTAGATACGCAGTATTTT. The chain couples TRBV5-6 to TRBJ2-3, with TRBD2 matching over 8 bases. CDR1 is SGHDT, CDR2 YYEEEE, per germline. The CDR3 consists of 17 residues. Unmatched junction bases numbered 16, after V lost 5 bases and J lost 5 bases.

J is TRBJ1-2 and V is TRBV5-1, with 7 bases fitting TRBD1. Germline CDR1 reads SGHRS; CDR2 reads YFSETQ. This CDR3 has 16 amino acids. After removal of 4 bases from V and 5 bases from J, the junction contained 14 bases not matched to a gene. This CDR3 reads CASSGPGIGGSYGYTF. The DNA of the CDR3 is TGCGCCAGCAGCGGGCCGGGAATAGGGGGCAGTTATGGCTACACCTTC.

The chain has TRBV6-6 and TRBJ1-5, with D possibly being TRBD1 (6 bases). V lost 5 bases and J lost 0, with 20 bases in between. This CDR3 region has 18 residues. Germline V gives CDR1 MNHNY, CDR2 SVGAGI (reference sequence). The chain's CDR3 is CASSPDGQQSYSNQPQHF. CDR3 DNA: TGTGCCAGCAGTCCCGACGGACAGCAGTCTTATAGCAATCAGCCCCAGCATTTT.

The chain joins TRBV11-2 to TRBJ2-5, with 9 bases that match TRBD2. Germline V CDR1 and CDR2: SGHAT, FQNNGV. Trimming cost V 5 bases and J 4 bases; bases outside gene matches: 11. The CDR3 runs to 16 residues. The chain's CDR3 is CASSALAGEAGETQYF. CDR3 bases: TGTGCCAGCAGCGCCTTAGCGGGGGAAGCGGGAGAGACCCAGTACTTC.

CDR3 residues: CASIPWGGPSTDTQYF. CDR3 DNA sequence: TGTGCCAGCATCCCTTGGGGGGGACCCAGCACAGATACGCAGTATTTT. J is TRBJ2-3 and V is TRBV21-1; TRBD2 was called by the table and not checked on the DNA. TRBV21-1 is labeled a pseudogene. The CDR3 loop spans 16 amino acids.

The rearrangement joins TRBV2 to TRBJ2-5; 10 nucleotides line up with TRBD2. Germline-derived CDR1 and CDR2 are SNHLY and FYNNEI. V lost 8 bases to trimming and J lost 10 bases; unmatched junction nucleotides: 13. This CDR3 contains 14 residues. The CDR3 protein is CASRFIGTSEGQYF. The CDR3 coding sequence is TGTGCCAGCCGTTTTATTGGGACTAGCGAGGGCCAGTACTTC.

CDR3 sequence: CASSYLSGYTF. Written as DNA, the CDR3 is TGTGCCAGCAGTTATCTTTCTGGCTACACCTTC. The chain employs TRBV6-9 and TRBJ1-2; no clear D. The germline V gene has CDR1 MNHGY and CDR2 SVAAGI. With 2 bases removed from V and 7 bases from J, the gap between germline ends came to 5 bases. This CDR3 contains 11 residues.

This sequence joins TRBV12-3 or TRBV12-4 and TRBJ1-2; 7 bases fit TRBD1. Germline trimming cut 8 bases from V and 4 bases from J; bases unmatched to any gene: 7. The CDR3 spans 13 residues. CDR3 in amino acids: CASDRGTAYGYTF. As DNA, the CDR3 is TGTGCCAGCGACCGCGGGACAGCCTATGGCTACACCTTC.

This rearrangement joins TRBV4-2 to TRBJ2-5, with TRBD2 matching 11 bases. J was trimmed by 1 base and V by 6 bases; bases with no gene match: 13. CDR1 LGHNA and CDR2 YNFKEQ come from the germline V gene. This CDR3 is built from 18 residues. In nucleotides, the CDR3 is TGTGCCAGCAGTTCTGCCGGGCCTAGCGGGGGGTTCCAAGAGACCCAGTACTTC. The encoded protein is CASSSAGPSGGFQETQYF.

The rearrangement links TRBV19 to TRBJ1-6; 7 positions match TRBD1. V shed 6 bases and J 7 bases; nucleotides not matched to a gene: 9. This CDR3 has 15 residues. From germline, CDR1 is LNHDA and CDR2 SQIVND (reference sequence). The CDR3 loop reads CASRNTGATNSPLHF. The CDR3 region has the DNA TGTGCCAGTAGGAATACAGGGGCGACCAATTCACCCCTCCACTTT.

V and J are TRBV27 and TRBJ2-3; the D gene is possibly TRBD2 (6 bases). This CDR3 has 14 amino acids. Trimming shortened V by 4 bases and J by 2 bases, and 10 bases separated the two germline ends. The V gene's germline CDR1 is MNHEY and CDR2 SMNVEV (reference sequence). This CDR3 is CASSSGLNTDTQYF. In DNA form, the CDR3 reads TGTGCCAGCAGTTCGGGACTTAACACAGATACGCAGTATTTT.

In nucleotides, the CDR3 is TGCGCCAGCAGCCAGGGACAGGGCAACATGAACACTGAAGCTTTCTTT. Its protein product is CASSQGQGNMNTEAFF. J is TRBJ1-1 and V is TRBV4-1; 9 bases match TRBD1. The germline gives CDR1 MGHRA, CDR2 YSYEKL. V lost 3 bases to trimming and J lost 0 bases; unmatched junction nucleotides: 5. The CDR3 has 16 residues.

The chain employs TRBV10-1 and TRBJ2-1, with D uncertain. The V and J ends lost 6 bases and 4 bases respectively, with 4 bases between them. Looked up from germline, CDR1 is WNHNN and CDR2 is SYGVQD (reference sequence). The CDR3 totals 11 residues. The CDR3 loop is CASSPYNEQFF. CDR3 DNA: TGCGCCAGCAGCCCGTACAATGAGCAGTTCTTC.

The chain is built from TRBV14 and TRBJ2-1; 8 bases are a match to TRBD1. V shed 3 bases, J shed 7 bases, and the junction held 11 bases outside the gene matches. CDR3 length: 16 amino acids. The germline V gene encodes CDR1 SGHDN and CDR2 FVKESK. The CDR3 coding sequence is TGTGCCAGCAGCCATTTGCCAGGGGGCCCGCTGAATGAGCAGTTCTTC. Translation gives CASSHLPGGPLNEQFF.

This clone came up once. This chain links TRBV15 with TRBJ2-3; D call uncertain. Germline loops: CDR1 LNHNV, CDR2 YYDKDF (reference sequence). The CDR3 has 16 amino acids. The V end lost 1 base, the J end lost 4 bases, and 15 bases lay between the germline ends. DNA of the CDR3: TGTGCCACCAGCAGAGGATTCACATATTCTCCAGATACGCAGTATTTT. It specifies CATSRGFTYSPDTQYF.

This clone came up a few times. This chain connects TRBV2 to TRBJ2-7; 7 bases align to TRBD1. Losses at the gene ends were 6 bases for V and 1 base for J; bases not matched to a gene: 12. CDR3 length: 16 residues. The germline gives CDR1 SNHLY, CDR2 FYNNEI. The CDR3 DNA sequence: TGTGCCAGCAGACAGGGACAGCTAACCGTATCCTACGAGCAGTACTTC. Residues: CASRQGQLTVSYEQYF.

The chain employs TRBV6-5 and TRBJ1-5; D gene unclear. The germline CDR1 and CDR2 sequences are MNHEY and SVGAGI. Trimming took off 4 bases at V and 4 bases at J, with 11 bases between the two ends. The CDR3 is made up of 14 amino acids. The DNA of the CDR3 is TGTGCCAGCAGTTTTATGTCGGGTAATCAGCCCCAGCATTTT. Translated: CASSFMSGNQPQHF.

This chain uses TRBV5-5 with TRBJ2-3; 9 nucleotides match TRBD2. From germline, CDR1 is SGHKS and CDR2 YYEKEE (reference sequence). Germline trimming cut 3 bases from V and 6 bases from J; bases unmatched to any gene: 14. The CDR3 consists of 17 residues. The CDR3 region is CASSSNLLAGGIDTQYF. Written as DNA, the CDR3 is TGTGCCAGCAGCTCTAACCTCCTGGCGGGGGGGATCGATACGCAGTATTTT.

V usage is TRBV15 and J usage is TRBJ2-7; D is possibly TRBD1 (5 bases). V was clipped by 0 bases and J by 3 bases, with 9 bases between them. Looked up from germline, CDR1 is LNHNV and CDR2 is YYDKDF (reference sequence). The CDR3 is made up of 14 amino acids. The DNA of the CDR3 is TGTGCCACCAGCAGAGACAGGGCTCTCTACGAGCAGTACTTC. Its protein product is CATSRDRALYEQYF.

This clone showed up just once. The genes are TRBV5-8 and TRBJ1-5; D gene ambiguous. This CDR3 has 12 amino acids. The ends were cut back, 7 bases at V and 0 bases at J, with 5 bases in the middle. The V gene's germline CDR1 is SGHTS and CDR2 YDEGEE. CDR3 sequence reads: CASSYSNQPQHF. The CDR3 DNA follows: TGTGCCAGCTCTTATAGCAATCAGCCCCAGCATTTT.

CDR3 region: CASIHGLAGSEQYF. CDR3 DNA: TGCGCCAGCATTCATGGACTAGCGGGCTCCGAGCAGTACTTC. The chain links TRBV10-2 to TRBJ2-7, with 11 bases that match TRBD2. The CDR3 is made up of 14 amino acids. The junction had 8 bases not matched to a gene; V was cut back by 7 bases and J by 6 bases. CDR1 WSHSY and CDR2 SAAADI come from the germline V gene.

This clone was seen only a few times. This chain links TRBV5-4 with TRBJ2-1, with TRBD1 as a possible D gene (5 bases). Germline loops: CDR1 SGHNT, CDR2 YYREEE (reference sequence). V lost 0 bases to trimming and J lost 3 bases, with 7 bases between them. This CDR3 comprises 14 residues. CDR3 coding DNA: TGTGCCAGCAGCTTGGGGCAGGGCTACAATGAGCAGTTCTTC. It yields the protein CASSLGQGYNEQFF. Looking up the rest from reference TRBV5-4 and TRBJ2-1 gives the full variable domain: ETGVTQSPTHLIKTRGQQVTLRCSSQSGHNTVSWYQQALGQGPQFIFQYYREEENGRGNFPPRFSGLQFPNYSSELNVNALELDDSALYLCASSLGQGYNEQFFGPGTRLTVL.